The 23 T cell receptor beta chains presented below share a single source sample, sequenced in a study of shared clonotypes between healthy human individuals. Here immunoSEQ multiplex PCR was the method, and the copy in TCRdb shows in-frame clones only, minus some. The repertoire holds 2,500,000 or so clones, roughly 93% seen once, with approximately 0.35% in the top ten. The sequenced sample consisted of naive CD4+ T cells from PBMCs. Subset of the sample: CD45RA+ positively selected. These receptors were collected from a man aged 18 to 35 in good health. Some clones in this sample may be carry-over from other donors' samples.

This chain connects TRBV19 to TRBJ1-3; D is ambiguous. This CDR3 is built from 19 residues. CDR1 and CDR2 (germline): LNHDA, SQIVND (reference sequence). The V and J ends lost 2 bases and 0 bases respectively, with 20 bases between them. The CDR3: CASSIILSSDVRSGNTIYF. In nucleotides, the CDR3 is TGTGCCAGTAGTATAATACTTTCTTCGGATGTACGCTCTGGAAACACCATATATTTT.

The chain employs TRBV9 and TRBJ2-1; 7 nucleotides match TRBD2. Trimming removed 3 bases from V and 4 bases from J; junction bases left unmatched: 7. This CDR3 is 15 amino acids long. Germline CDR1 and CDR2: SGDLS and YYNGEE. CDR3: CASSGGGTTYNEQFF. CDR3 DNA: TGTGCCAGCAGCGGGGGCGGGACTACATACAATGAGCAGTTCTTC.

With respect to this clone: Other DNA sequences in this sample translate to the same CDR3. CDR3 DNA sequence: TGTGCCAGCAGCTTGGACAGGGGCGGTCAGCCCCAGCATTTT. It specifies CASSLDRGGQPQHF. The chain is built from TRBV5-4 and TRBJ1-5; 7 nucleotides line up with TRBD1. Germline V lookup: CDR1 SGHNT, CDR2 YYREEE (reference sequence). The trim removed 0 bases at V and 6 bases at J, leaving 3 bases unmatched. The CDR3 consists of 14 residues.

The chain has TRBV4-2 and TRBJ2-7, with 7 nucleotides matching TRBD2. J lost 7 bases, V lost 6 bases, and 12 bases had no gene match. The CDR3 contains 14 residues. Germline assignment: CDR1 LGHNA and CDR2 YNFKEQ. CDR3 DNA sequence: TGTGCCAGCAGTCAGACCGGCGGGAGCGGTGAGCAGTACTTC. It specifies CASSQTGGSGEQYF.

The rearrangement links TRBV28 to TRBJ1-1; D gene unclear. V was trimmed by 8 bases and J by 7 bases, leaving 17 bases between them. The CDR3 sequence is 13 residues long. From germline, CDR1 is MDHEN and CDR2 SYDVKM. The CDR3 DNA sequence: TGTGCCAGCTATATCGACGTTCGGGGTGAAGCTTTCTTT. Translating gives CASYIDVRGEAFF.

About this clone itself: Within the sample, other DNA sequences also encode this same CDR3. V usage is TRBV7-3 and J usage is TRBJ2-1; 7 bases are a match to TRBD2. Germline V gives CDR1 SGHTA, CDR2 FQGTGA. V lost 5 bases to trimming and J lost 1 base; unmatched junction nucleotides: 8. This CDR3 has 16 residues. The CDR3 sequence: CASSLSGGSSYNEQFF. For the CDR3, the DNA is TGTGCCAGCAGCCTCTCCGGCGGGAGTTCCTACAATGAGCAGTTCTTC. Supplemented by reference TRBV7-3 and TRBJ2-1, the full variable domain reads GAGVSQTPSNKVTEKGKYVELRCDPISGHTALYWYRQSLGQGPEFLIYFQGTGAADDSGLPNDRFFAVRPEGSVSTLKIQRTERGDSAVYLCASSLSGGSSYNEQFFGPGTRLTVL.

CDR3 residues: CASSEYLLRQPQHF. The CDR3, as DNA: TGCGCCAGCAGTGAATACTTACTAAGACAGCCCCAGCATTTT. The chain recombines TRBV10-2 with TRBJ1-5; D not certain. The CDR3 runs 14 residues. Germline values: CDR1 WSHSY, CDR2 SAAADI. V dropped 3 bases and J dropped 7 bases, with 13 bases sitting between them.

The rearrangement uses TRBV27 and TRBJ2-6, with D hard to call. This CDR3 is built from 13 residues. V was pared by 8 bases and J by 4 bases, with 9 bases between. CDR1 is MNHEY and CDR2 is SMNVEV in the germline V gene (reference sequence). CDR3 nucleotides: TGTGCCAGCCATCGAGGAGGGGCCAACGTCCTGACTTTC. This translates into CASHRGGANVLTF.

The chain joins TRBV4-2 to TRBJ1-3, with D possibly being TRBD1 (6 bases). The CDR3 has 17 residues. Germline CDR1 is LGHNA and CDR2 is YNFKEQ. The V gene lost 5 bases and the J gene lost 4 bases, with 21 bases spanning the gap. The CDR3 coding sequence is TGTGCCAGCAGCTCAAGAGACGAGGGGGGATCCGGAAACACCATATATTTT. Residues: CASSSRDEGGSGNTIYF.

The chain is built from TRBV2 and TRBJ1-5; TRBD1 is a possible D gene (6 bases). Deletions cut 6 bases from V and 5 bases from J, with 11 bases between. Germline CDR1 is SNHLY and CDR2 is FYNNEI. The CDR3 spans 13 residues. CDR3 DNA sequence: TGTGCCAGCAGGAACAGGGATCATCAGCCCCAGCATTTT. As protein: CASRNRDHQPQHF.

The chain combines TRBV27 with TRBJ2-3; no definite D call. CDR1 MNHEY and CDR2 SMNVEV come from the germline V gene (reference sequence). V was shortened by 6 bases and J by 2 bases, with 18 bases between the two germline ends. The CDR3 spans 16 residues. The CDR3 sequence: CASSRRGPWDTDTQYF. The CDR3 region has the DNA TGTGCCAGCAGCAGGAGAGGCCCCTGGGACACAGATACGCAGTATTTT.

The V gene is TRBV5-4, the J gene TRBJ2-7; TRBD2 matches at 9 bases. The V gene end was trimmed by 1 base and the J gene end by 1 base; junction bases not matched to a gene: 15. The length of the CDR3 is 19 residues. CDR1 SGHNT and CDR2 YYREEE come from the germline V gene (reference sequence). The CDR3 DNA reads as TGTGCCAGCAGCTTGTATTCCTGGCTAGCGGGAAATAATTCCTACGAGCAGTACTTC. Its translation: CASSLYSWLAGNNSYEQYF.

The chain couples TRBV7-2 to TRBJ2-5; the D is unclear. V was cut by 3 bases and J by 4 bases, with 3 bases left in between. The CDR3 is 11 residues long. Germline-derived CDR1 and CDR2 are SGHTA and FQGNSA. The chain's CDR3 is CASSFVETQYF. The CDR3 DNA follows: TGTGCCAGCAGCTTTGTAGAGACCCAGTACTTC.

This chain connects TRBV7-2 to TRBJ2-7; 7 nucleotides line up with TRBD2. V shed 5 bases, J shed 0 bases, and the junction held 13 bases outside the gene matches. The germline gives CDR1 SGHTA, CDR2 FQGNSA. CDR3 size: 17 residues. The CDR3: CASSQVSSWEGSYEQYF. CDR3 bases: TGTGCCAGCAGCCAGGTATCTAGCTGGGAGGGCTCCTACGAGCAGTACTTC.

This chain uses TRBV28 with TRBJ2-2; D perhaps matches TRBD2 (5 bases). Trimming removed 7 bases from V and 5 bases from J, with 35 bases in between. In germline, CDR1 is MDHEN, CDR2 SYDVKM. The CDR3 totals 21 residues. The DNA for the CDR3 is TGTGCCAGCACCCTCGGGGTGGCGCAGCAAACCTACTACCTTTCTACCGGGGAGCTGTTTTTT. Protein sequence: CASTLGVAQQTYYLSTGELFF.

The chain is built from TRBV5-1 and TRBJ2-2; 10 nucleotides line up with TRBD2. Trimming took 2 bases from V and 4 from J; bases not matched to a gene: 5. The CDR3 consists of 16 residues. The germline CDR1 and CDR2 sequences are SGHRS and YFSETQ. CDR3 coding DNA: TGCGCCAGCAGCTTAGCCAGCGGGAGGGGCACCGGGGAGCTGTTTTTT. This sequence encodes CASSLASGRGTGELFF. The full variable domain, its missing parts supplied by reference TRBV5-1 and TRBJ2-2, is KAGVTQTPRYLIKTRGQQVTLSCSPISGHRSVSWYQQTPGQGLQFLFEYFSETQRNKGNFPGRFSGRQFSNSRSEMNVSTLELGDSALYLCASSLASGRGTGELFFGEGSRLTVL.

As regards this clone: The same CDR3 also results from other DNA sequences found in this sample. The chain has TRBV28 and TRBJ1-3; D is possibly TRBD1 (5 bases). Trimming took off 2 bases at V and 4 bases at J, with 9 bases between the two ends. This CDR3 spans 14 amino acids. Germline CDR1 reads MDHEN; CDR2 reads SYDVKM. In DNA, the CDR3 is TGTGCCAGCAGTTTACCGGGGCGCGGAAACACCATATATTTT. Its translation: CASSLPGRGNTIYF.

The genes are TRBV4-1 and TRBJ1-2; 8 bases align to TRBD1. This CDR3 comprises 16 residues. Trimming took 3 bases from V and 3 from J; bases not matched to a gene: 9. The germline V gene encodes CDR1 MGHRA and CDR2 YSYEKL. The DNA for the CDR3 is TGCGCCAGCAGCCAGAACTCAGGGGGCGCGGACTATGGCTACACCTTC. Translation gives CASSQNSGGADYGYTF.

This sequence joins TRBV19 and TRBJ1-5, with D possibly matching TRBD1 (6 bases). The CDR3 is 15 residues long. The germline V gene has CDR1 LNHDA and CDR2 SQIVND (reference sequence). V dropped 5 bases and J dropped 1 base, with 12 bases sitting between them. The CDR3 loop is CASSLQGLSNQPQHF. CDR3 DNA: TGTGCCAGTAGTTTACAGGGTTTAAGCAATCAGCCCCAGCATTTT.

The chain carries TRBV19 and TRBJ2-1, with 8 bases that match TRBD2. The CDR3 totals 15 residues. V lost 4 bases and J lost 6; bases outside the gene matches: 8. The V gene's germline CDR1 is LNHDA and CDR2 SQIVND (reference sequence). The CDR3 region is CASSTRSGISNEQFF. The CDR3 coding sequence is TGTGCCAGTAGTACACGTAGCGGGATAAGCAATGAGCAGTTCTTC.

Worth noting for this clone: This sample also contains other DNA sequences that code for the same CDR3. The rearrangement links TRBV15 to TRBJ2-2; D uncertain. CDR1 and CDR2 (germline): LNHNV, YYDKDF (reference sequence). V was clipped by 0 bases and J by 4 bases, with 3 bases between them. This CDR3 has 13 amino acids. The CDR3 loop reads CATSRDRTGELFF. CDR3 in DNA: TGTGCCACCAGCAGAGATCGCACCGGGGAGCTGTTTTTT.

The chain is built from TRBV7-7 and TRBJ2-5; 7 nucleotides line up with TRBD1. V lost 0 bases, J lost 5 bases, and 9 bases stayed unmatched. The CDR3 is 16 amino acids. CDR1 is SSHAT, CDR2 FNYEAQ, per germline (reference sequence). The CDR3 coding sequence is TGTGCCAGCAGCTTAGCCCCCGAGACAGGGTACGAGACCCAGTACTTC. This translates into CASSLAPETGYETQYF.

V is TRBV6-5 and J is TRBJ1-4; D is unresolved. Germline CDR1 MNHEY, CDR2 SVGAGI. V gave up 5 bases and J gave up 4 bases, with 11 bases separating them. This CDR3 comprises 14 residues. CDR3 region: CASSERALNEKLFF. The CDR3, as DNA: TGTGCCAGCAGTGAGCGGGCACTTAATGAAAAACTGTTTTTT.